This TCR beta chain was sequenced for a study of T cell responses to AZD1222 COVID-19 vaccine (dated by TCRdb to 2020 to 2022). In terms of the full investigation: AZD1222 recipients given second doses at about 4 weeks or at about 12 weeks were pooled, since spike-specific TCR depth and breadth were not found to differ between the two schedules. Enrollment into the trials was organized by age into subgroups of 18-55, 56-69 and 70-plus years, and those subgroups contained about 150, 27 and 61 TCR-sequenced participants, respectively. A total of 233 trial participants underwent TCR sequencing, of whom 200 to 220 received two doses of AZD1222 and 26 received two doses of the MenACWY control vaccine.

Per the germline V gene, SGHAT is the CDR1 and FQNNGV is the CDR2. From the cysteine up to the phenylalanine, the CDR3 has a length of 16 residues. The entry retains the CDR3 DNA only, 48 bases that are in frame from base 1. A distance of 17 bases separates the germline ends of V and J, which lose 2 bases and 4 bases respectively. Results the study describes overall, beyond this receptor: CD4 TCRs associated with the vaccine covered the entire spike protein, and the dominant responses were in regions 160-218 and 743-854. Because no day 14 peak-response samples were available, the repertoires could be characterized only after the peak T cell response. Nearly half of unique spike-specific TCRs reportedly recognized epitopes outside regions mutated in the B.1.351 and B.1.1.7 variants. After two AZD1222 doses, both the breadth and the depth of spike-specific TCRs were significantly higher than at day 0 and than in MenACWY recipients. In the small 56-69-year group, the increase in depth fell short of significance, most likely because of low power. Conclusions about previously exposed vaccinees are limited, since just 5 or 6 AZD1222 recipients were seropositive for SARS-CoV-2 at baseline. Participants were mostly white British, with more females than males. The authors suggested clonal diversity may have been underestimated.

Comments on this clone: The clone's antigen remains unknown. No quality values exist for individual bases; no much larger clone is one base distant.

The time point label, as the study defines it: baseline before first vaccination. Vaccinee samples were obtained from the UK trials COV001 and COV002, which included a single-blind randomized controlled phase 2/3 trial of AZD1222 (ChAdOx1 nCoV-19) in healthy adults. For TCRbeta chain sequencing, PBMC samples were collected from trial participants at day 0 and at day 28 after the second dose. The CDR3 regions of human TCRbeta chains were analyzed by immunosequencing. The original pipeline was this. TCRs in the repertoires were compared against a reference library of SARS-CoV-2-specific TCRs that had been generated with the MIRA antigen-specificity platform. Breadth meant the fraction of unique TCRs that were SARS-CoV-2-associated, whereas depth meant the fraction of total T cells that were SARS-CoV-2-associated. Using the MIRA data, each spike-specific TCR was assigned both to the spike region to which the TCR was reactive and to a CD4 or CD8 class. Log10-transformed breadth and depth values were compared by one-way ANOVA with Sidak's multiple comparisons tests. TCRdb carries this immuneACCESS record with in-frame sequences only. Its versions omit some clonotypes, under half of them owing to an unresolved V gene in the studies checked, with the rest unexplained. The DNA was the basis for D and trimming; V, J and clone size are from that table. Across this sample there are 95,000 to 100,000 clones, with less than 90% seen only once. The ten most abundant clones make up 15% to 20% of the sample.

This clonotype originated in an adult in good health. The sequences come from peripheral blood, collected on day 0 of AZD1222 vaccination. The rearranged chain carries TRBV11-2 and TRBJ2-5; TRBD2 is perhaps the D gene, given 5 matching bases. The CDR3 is CASSLRERSKRETQYF. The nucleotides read TGTGCCAGCAGCTTAAGGGAGAGGTCTAAGAGAGAGACCCAGTACTTC. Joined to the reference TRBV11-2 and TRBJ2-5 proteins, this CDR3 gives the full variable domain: EAGVAQSPRYKIIEKRQSVAFWCNPISGHATLYWYQQILGQGPKLLIQFQNNGVVDDSQLPKDRFSAERLKGVDSTLKIQPAKLEDSAVYLCASSLRERSKRETQYFGPGTRLLVL.